This record covers a single TCR beta chain. V dropped 6 bases and J dropped 10; count of bases not matched to a gene: 11. Germline assignment: CDR1 MNHEY and CDR2 SVGAGI. The CDR3 is 15 residues long. This table comes from immunoSEQ multiplex PCR, and its TCRdb copy is limited to in-frame clones, with some not included. The sample has roughly 68,000 clones; around 90% are singletons. These data belong to a study of stem cell transplantation in POMP-related autoinflammatory disease. The chain uses TRBV6-5 and TRBJ1-6; 8 nucleotides line up with TRBD1. The sample in question was CD4+ T cells from PBMCs, obtained after stem cell transplantation. The receptor was derived from a human patient with POMP-related autoinflammation and immune dysregulation (PRAID). Certain T cells may be donor cells from the graft. CDR3 coding DNA: TGTGCCAGCAGACCTTCAGGGGGCCAGGTGTCACCCCTCCACTTT. Protein: CASRPSGGQVSPLHF.